Each of the 9 T cell receptor beta chains below was sequenced from the same sample in a study of lymphopenia after photon versus proton radiotherapy. Data came from immunoSEQ multiplex PCR; TCRdb stores just in-frame clones and leaves some out. The sample carries approximately 25,000 clones, 82% recorded once. Sample: peripheral blood, taken from a patient treated with proton-based radiotherapy. The source of these receptors is a woman in her 70s with pancreatic cancer.

The rearrangement joins TRBV29-1 to TRBJ1-2; D may be TRBD1 (6 bases). This CDR3 comprises 13 residues. The V end was cut by 3 bases, the J end by 8 bases, with 16 bases between. The germline V gene has CDR1 SQVTM and CDR2 ANQGSEA. The CDR3 DNA reads TGCAGCGTTGAGGGCGGGGGCGCTTCGGGCTACACCTTC. Amino acid sequence: CSVEGGGASGYTF.

V and J are TRBV18 and TRBJ2-1; TRBD2 matches at 9 bases. CDR3 length: 16 amino acids. Germline V lookup: CDR1 KGHSH, CDR2 LQKENI. The junction had 10 bases not matched to a gene; V was cut back by 3 bases and J by 7 bases. CDR3 in amino acids: CASSPSAGGQENEQFF. As DNA, the CDR3 is TGTGCCAGCTCACCCTCGGCGGGAGGGCAGGAGAATGAGCAGTTCTTC.

V usage is TRBV5-1 and J usage is TRBJ2-1, with D perhaps matching TRBD1 (6 bases). CDR3 length: 12 residues. The V end lost 0 bases, the J end lost 8 bases, and 6 bases lay between the germline ends. Germline assignment: CDR1 SGHRS and CDR2 YFSETQ. CDR3 in DNA: TGCGCCAGCAGCTTGGACAGGGATGAGCAGTTCTTC. Protein: CASSLDRDEQFF.

V is TRBV13 and J is TRBJ2-7; 8 bases are a match to TRBD1. CDR3 length: 17 residues. Germline CDR1 PRHDT, CDR2 FYEKMQ (reference sequence). V dropped 1 base and J dropped 0; count of bases not matched to a gene: 8. CDR3 nucleotides: TGTGCCAGCAGCTTAGTAGGCCCCGGGACAGGCTCCTACGAGCAGTACTTC. Translation gives CASSLVGPGTGSYEQYF.

The V gene is TRBV9, the J gene TRBJ2-3; 9 nucleotides match TRBD2. Germline CDR1 and CDR2: SGDLS and YYNGEE. Trimming at V came to 3 bases and at J to 2 bases, leaving 19 bases not matched to a gene. This CDR3 is 20 amino acids long. Here the CDR3 DNA reads TGTGCCAGCAGCGGAGGGGCGCCGGCGCGGGAGGGCCCGGACACAGATACGCAGTATTTT. Residues: CASSGGAPAREGPDTDTQYF.

The gene calls are TRBV11-2 and TRBJ2-4, with D tentatively TRBD2 (5 bases). Trimming took off 3 bases at V and 3 bases at J, with 12 bases between the two ends. The CDR3 has 15 residues. Germline CDR1 reads SGHAT; CDR2 reads FQNNGV. The CDR3 nucleotides read TGTGCCAGCAGCTTCCTCCAGCGGAACAAAAACATTCAGTACTTC. This codes for CASSFLQRNKNIQYF.

The chain uses TRBV5-4 and TRBJ2-7; no reliable D call. This CDR3 spans 13 amino acids. The V gene's germline CDR1 is SGHNT and CDR2 YYREEE (reference sequence). V lost 7 bases and J lost 0, with 11 bases in between. The chain's CDR3 is CASGPFSSYEQYF. The CDR3 DNA reads TGTGCCAGCGGTCCCTTCAGCTCCTACGAGCAGTACTTC.

The chain recombines TRBV10-2 with TRBJ2-1, with 7 bases matching TRBD1. After removal of 6 bases from V and 0 bases from J, the junction contained 8 bases not matched to a gene. CDR1 and CDR2 from the germline V gene are WSHSY and SAAADI. The CDR3 extends over 16 amino acids. CDR3 amino acids: CASREGALSSYNEQFF. CDR3 DNA sequence: TGCGCCAGCAGAGAGGGGGCATTAAGCTCCTACAATGAGCAGTTCTTC.

The chain is built from TRBV7-3 and TRBJ2-5; D call uncertain. This CDR3 is built from 15 residues. Germline loops: CDR1 SGHTA, CDR2 FQGTGA. Trimming stripped 1 base from V and 1 base from J, with 10 bases between. The CDR3 sequence is CASSLNGDFQETQYF. The CDR3 DNA follows: TGTGCCAGCAGCTTAAATGGAGACTTCCAAGAGACCCAGTACTTC.